The 12 T cell receptor beta chains reported below all come from one sample, sequenced in a study of T cell responses to AZD1222 COVID-19 vaccine. Here immunoSEQ multiplex PCR was the method, and the copy in TCRdb shows in-frame clones only, minus some. The table records 160,000 or so clones, 70% to 90% of them present only once. The specimen was peripheral blood, collected after recovery from COVID-19. The receptors stem from an adult who had recovered from COVID-19.

This chain's CDR3 is CASSGGLAIYEQYF. In nucleotides, the CDR3 is TGTGCCAGCTCAGGCGGACTAGCGATCTACGAGCAGTACTTC. The rearrangement links TRBV28 to TRBJ2-7, with TRBD2 identical over 9 bases. Trimming removed 8 bases from V and 3 bases from J; junction bases left unmatched: 8. The CDR3 has 14 amino acids. Per germline, CDR1 MDHEN and CDR2 SYDVKM.

The J gene is TRBJ1-5, the V gene TRBV5-1; weak D call: TRBD1 (6 bases). The germline V gene encodes CDR1 SGHRS and CDR2 YFSETQ. The V gene lost 3 bases and the J gene lost 7 bases, with 14 bases spanning the gap. The CDR3 sequence is 14 residues long. The CDR3, as DNA: TGCGCCAGCAGCTCGGTTCCGGACAGCCAGCCCCAGCATTTT. Protein product: CASSSVPDSQPQHF.

This clone was observed a single time. The V gene is TRBV5-1, the J gene TRBJ2-2; D may match TRBD1 or TRBD2 (7 bases each). The CDR3 loop spans 14 amino acids. In germline, CDR1 is SGHRS, CDR2 YFSETQ. V lost 5 bases to trimming and J lost 5 bases, with 13 bases between them. The CDR3 DNA sequence: TGCGCCAGCAGAGACAGGGAGGGGACCGGGGAGCTGTTTTTT. Amino acid sequence: CASRDREGTGELFF.

CDR3 sequence (DNA): TGTGCCAGCAGCCCGTCTCAGTTCGAGCAGTACTTC. It codes for CASSPSQFEQYF. The V gene is TRBV7-9, the J gene TRBJ2-7; D is uncertain. This CDR3 contains 12 residues. Trimming stripped 5 bases from V and 6 bases from J, with 11 bases between. Germline lookup yields CDR1 SEHNR and CDR2 FQNEAQ (reference sequence).

The chain combines TRBV7-8 with TRBJ1-3; the D gene is possibly TRBD1 (6 bases). The germline V gene has CDR1 SGHVS and CDR2 FQNEAQ. V dropped 4 bases and J dropped 2 bases, with 9 bases sitting between them. The CDR3 has 14 amino acids. The CDR3 sequence: CASSSRGAGNTIYF. CDR3 DNA: TGTGCCAGCAGCTCCAGGGGAGCTGGAAACACCATATATTTT.

This sequence joins TRBV5-6 and TRBJ2-2, with D unresolved. The germline V and J ends were trimmed by 1 base and 0 bases, with 7 bases remaining between them. The CDR3 is 15 residues long. CDR1 SGHDT and CDR2 YYEEEE come from the germline V gene. The CDR3 nucleotides are TGTGCCAGCAGCTTGTTTGGGGCGAACACCGGGGAGCTGTTTTTT. Translated: CASSLFGANTGELFF.

V is TRBV18 and J is TRBJ2-3, with TRBD1 as a possible D gene (5 bases). CDR1 is KGHSH and CDR2 is LQKENI in the germline V gene. The CDR3 consists of 14 residues. Trimming took 1 base from V and 2 from J, leaving 7 bases between them. The CDR3 nucleotides are TGTGCCAGCTCACCACTACAGGACACAGATACGCAGTATTTT. This codes for CASSPLQDTDTQYF.

This chain connects TRBV2 to TRBJ1-5; D might be TRBD1 (5 bases). The CDR3 is made up of 16 amino acids. Per the germline V gene, CDR1 is SNHLY and CDR2 is FYNNEI. Trimming left V 8 bases short and J 2 bases short, with 19 bases between. The CDR3 DNA sequence: TGTGCCAGCCGGCTAGGAGGGGAGTTCGGCAATCAGCCCCAGCATTTT. It translates to CASRLGGEFGNQPQHF.

This clone was seen a single time. The chain joins TRBV6-5 to TRBJ2-5; 9 bases align to TRBD2. From germline, CDR1 is MNHEY and CDR2 SVGAGI. The CDR3 spans 12 residues. After removal of 9 bases from V and 5 bases from J, the junction contained 4 bases not matched to a gene. The CDR3 here is CASRGLAETQYF. In nucleotides, the CDR3 is TGTGCCAGTCGCGGACTAGCGGAGACCCAGTACTTC.

The CDR3 spells CASSSSEGQGRGPYYGYTF. DNA of the CDR3: TGCGCCAGCAGCTCCTCGGAGGGACAGGGTAGGGGACCTTACTATGGCTACACCTTC. The chain has TRBV5-1 and TRBJ1-2; 9 nucleotides align to TRBD1. The CDR3 is made up of 19 amino acids. V was clipped by 3 bases and J by 3 bases; unmatched bases: 18. Germline CDR1 SGHRS, CDR2 YFSETQ. Combining the CDR3 with reference TRBV5-1 and TRBJ1-2 gives the whole variable domain KAGVTQTPRYLIKTRGQQVTLSCSPISGHRSVSWYQQTPGQGLQFLFEYFSETQRNKGNFPGRFSGRQFSNSRSEMNVSTLELGDSALYLCASSSSEGQGRGPYYGYTFGSGTRLTVV.

This rearrangement joins TRBV6-5 to TRBJ1-6; D gene unclear. The germline V gene has CDR1 MNHEY and CDR2 SVGAGI. V lost 4 bases and J lost 8, with 6 bases in between. CDR3 size: 12 residues. CDR3 DNA sequence: TGTGCCAGCAGTTCGCAGGATTCACCCCTCCACTTT. Its protein is CASSSQDSPLHF.

The rearrangement links TRBV5-1 to TRBJ2-7; 11 nucleotides align to TRBD1. Germline V gene sequence: CDR1 SGHRS, CDR2 YFSETQ. The V segment lost 0 bases and the J segment 3 bases; nucleotides outside the gene matches: 2. CDR3 size: 15 residues. CDR3 DNA: TGCGCCAGCAGCTTGGGGACAGGGGGCGTCTACGAGCAGTACTTC. This translates into CASSLGTGGVYEQYF. Variable domain in full (rest from reference TRBV5-1 and TRBJ2-7): KAGVTQTPRYLIKTRGQQVTLSCSPISGHRSVSWYQQTPGQGLQFLFEYFSETQRNKGNFPGRFSGRQFSNSRSEMNVSTLELGDSALYLCASSLGTGGVYEQYFGPGTRLTVT.